What follows are 13 T cell receptor beta chains derived from one specimen sequenced in a study of blood T cell repertoires in COVID-19. TCRdb keeps only in-frame clones here, not all; method: immunoSEQ multiplex PCR. The sample lists around 200,000 clones, around 90% seen once, with approximately 2.5% in the top ten. Sequencing was done on a sample of peripheral blood. All receptors come from a man aged 40-55 years with active or convalescent COVID-19.

V gene TRBV6-1 combines with J gene TRBJ2-5; D is ambiguous. The CDR3 is made up of 14 amino acids. Germline CDR1 and CDR2: MNHNS and SASEGT. V was cut by 2 bases and J by 1 base, with 8 bases left in between. CDR3 in amino acids: CASSESGIQETQYF. CDR3 bases: TGTGCCAGCAGTGAATCCGGTATCCAAGAGACCCAGTACTTC.

J is TRBJ1-6 and V is TRBV10-2, with D possibly being TRBD1 (6 bases). This CDR3 region has 18 residues. V lost 3 bases to trimming and J lost 7 bases, with 22 bases between them. In germline, CDR1 is WSHSY, CDR2 SAAADI. CDR3 nucleotides: TGCGCCAGCAGTGACCTATTGTTCCGACAGGTTGGAAATTCACCCCTCCACTTT. Encoded protein: CASSDLLFRQVGNSPLHF.

This chain uses TRBV2 with TRBJ1-2; the match to TRBD1 covers 10 bases. Germline CDR1 and CDR2: SNHLY and FYNNEI. J was trimmed by 1 base and V by 5 bases; bases with no gene match: 4. The CDR3 is made up of 15 amino acids. CDR3: CASSRQGAINYGYTF. CDR3 DNA sequence: TGTGCCAGCAGTAGACAGGGGGCTATTAACTATGGCTACACCTTC.

This clone was picked up many times. This chain links TRBV6-5 with TRBJ1-5, with 8 bases identical to TRBD1. J lost 3 bases, V lost 7 bases, and 8 bases had no gene match. This CDR3 has 15 amino acids. CDR1 MNHEY and CDR2 SVGAGI come from the germline V gene. The CDR3 reads CASIADRGYNQPQHF. The CDR3 DNA reads TGTGCCAGCATCGCAGACAGGGGATACAATCAGCCCCAGCATTTT.

CDR3 in amino acids: CASSFLRGEQYF. The CDR3 DNA sequence: TGTGCCAGCAGTTTTCTACGGGGAGAGCAGTACTTC. J is TRBJ2-7 and V is TRBV27; weak D call: TRBD2 (5 bases). Germline V gene data show CDR1 as MNHEY and CDR2 as SMNVEV (reference sequence). V lost 3 bases to trimming and J lost 7 bases, with 10 bases between them. The CDR3 contains 12 residues.

This chain joins TRBV5-5 and TRBJ2-3; TRBD1 aligns across 10 bases. CDR3 length: 17 residues. Germline lookup yields CDR1 SGHKS and CDR2 YYEKEE (reference sequence). V was pared by 1 base and J by 2 bases, with 7 bases of the junction left unmatched. The CDR3 DNA reads TGTGCCAGCAGCTTGTCTGGGACAGGGGCAGTCACAGATACGCAGTATTTT. Translating gives CASSLSGTGAVTDTQYF.

In nucleotides, the CDR3 is TGTGCCAGCAGCTCAGGACTAGCGGGGGGGTCCCGCACAGATACGCAGTATTTT. Translation gives CASSSGLAGGSRTDTQYF. The chain couples TRBV7-3 to TRBJ2-3, with 15 positions matching TRBD2. After removal of 4 bases from V and 1 base from J, the junction contained 6 bases not matched to a gene. This CDR3 spans 18 amino acids. Looked up from germline, CDR1 is SGHTA and CDR2 is FQGTGA.

V usage is TRBV20-1 and J usage is TRBJ2-1; TRBD2 matches at 14 bases. Trimming at V came to 3 bases and at J to 0 bases, leaving 7 bases not matched to a gene. Germline V lookup: CDR1 DFQATT, CDR2 SNEGSKA (reference sequence). The CDR3 has 18 residues. CDR3: CSASRGLAGVSSYNEQFF. In DNA form, the CDR3 reads TGCAGTGCTAGTCGGGGACTAGCGGGGGTAAGCTCCTACAATGAGCAGTTCTTC.

The genes are TRBV30 and TRBJ1-3; D is undetermined. The CDR3 runs to 15 residues. V was pared by 4 bases and J by 0 bases, with 13 bases between. Germline CDR1 reads GTSNPN; CDR2 reads SVGIG (reference sequence). The CDR3 sequence: CAWTGVSGSGNTIYF. For the CDR3, the DNA is TGTGCCTGGACTGGAGTGTCCGGCTCTGGAAACACCATATATTTT.

This chain links TRBV29-1 with TRBJ1-4; 10 bases are a match to TRBD1. The J segment lost 8 bases and the V segment lost 7 bases, leaving 7 bases of the junction unmatched. This CDR3 has 13 residues. Germline CDR1 SQVTM, CDR2 ANQGSEA. Here the CDR3 DNA reads TGCAGCGCCCTGACAGGGGGCGACGAAAAACTGTTTTTT. Protein sequence: CSALTGGDEKLFF. Full variable domain (rest looked up from reference TRBV29-1 and TRBJ1-4): SAVISQKPSRDICQRGTSLTIQCQVDSQVTMMFWYRQQPGQSLTLIATANQGSEATYESGFVIDKFPISRPNLTFSTLTVSNMSPEDSSIYLCSALTGGDEKLFFGSGTQLSVL.

The V and J genes are TRBV30 and TRBJ1-6, with TRBD1 as a possible D gene (5 bases). The CDR3 has 14 amino acids. V was clipped by 2 bases and J by 9 bases, with 14 bases between them. Germline V gene sequence: CDR1 GTSNPN, CDR2 SVGIG (reference sequence). CDR3 coding DNA: TGTGCCTGGAGTTCTACAGGTCGGTCTTCACCCCTCCACTTT. This encodes CAWSSTGRSSPLHF.

V gene TRBV28 combines with J gene TRBJ1-3; TRBD1 matches 7 bases. V was pared by 4 bases and J by 4 bases, with 13 bases of the junction left unmatched. The germline CDR1 and CDR2 sequences are MDHEN and SYDVKM. The CDR3 contains 17 residues. CDR3 coding DNA: TGTGCCAGCAGTTCCACTATTAGGGACAGTGGAGGAAACACCATATATTTT. Amino acids: CASSSTIRDSGGNTIYF.

The chain uses TRBV28 and TRBJ2-5; D not certain. V lost 6 bases to trimming and J lost 4 bases, with 6 bases between them. Per the germline V gene, CDR1 is MDHEN and CDR2 is SYDVKM. The CDR3 covers 11 residues. The CDR3 DNA is TGTGCCAGCAGCCGTAGAGAGACCCAGTACTTC. Translation: CASSRRETQYF.